This TCR beta chain was profiled in a study of T cells in Graves' hyperthyroidism and ophthalmopathy. Those patients with uncontrolled infection, other autoimmune disease, pregnancy or lactation were excluded. Clinicians diagnosed patients from clinical symptoms, serum thyroxine and TRAb, thyroid ultrasound and orbital computed tomography. Overall study findings and caveats: Model predictions of ophthalmopathy came a median approximately 6.5 months before onset. A model of 13 V-J features distinguished ophthalmopathy from stable hyperthyroidism.

Regarding this clonotype: The antigen is undetermined.

CDR1 and CDR2 (germline): GTSNPN, SVGIG (reference sequence). The ends were cut back, 0 bases at V and 1 base at J, with 12 bases in the middle. The CDR3 has 15 residues. RNA transcripts gave rise to amplified TCR beta CDR3 regions. The TCR CDR3 was amplified in a first-round RT-PCR using the HTBI primer set. TCRdb reanalysed the multiplex PCR reads using MiXCR and keeps one entry per CDR3 protein. This sample has a few hundred thousand distinct CDR3 sequences, with roughly 15% found just once. J is TRBJ2-5 and V is TRBV30; tentatively, D is TRBD2 (7 bases). Material: blood. This clonotype was sampled from a woman aged 40-49 years with Graves' ophthalmopathy. CDR3 DNA sequence: TGTGCCTGGAGTGTATGGGCGGGGGCCCAAGAGACCCAGTACTTC. Translating gives CAWSVWAGAQETQYF.